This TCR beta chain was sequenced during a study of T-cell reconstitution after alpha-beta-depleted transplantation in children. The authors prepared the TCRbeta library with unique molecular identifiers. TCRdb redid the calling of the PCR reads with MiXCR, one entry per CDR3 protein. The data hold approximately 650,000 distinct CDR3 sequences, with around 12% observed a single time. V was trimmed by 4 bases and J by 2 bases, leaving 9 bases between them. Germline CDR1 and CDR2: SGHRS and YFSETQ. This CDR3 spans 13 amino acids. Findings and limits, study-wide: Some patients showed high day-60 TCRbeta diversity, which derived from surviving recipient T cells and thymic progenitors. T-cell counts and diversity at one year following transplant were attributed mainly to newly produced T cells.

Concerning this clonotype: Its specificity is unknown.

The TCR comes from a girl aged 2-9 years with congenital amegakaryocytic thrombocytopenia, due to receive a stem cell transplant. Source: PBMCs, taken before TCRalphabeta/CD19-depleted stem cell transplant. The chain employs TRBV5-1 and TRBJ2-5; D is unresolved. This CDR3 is CASSQTPQETQYF. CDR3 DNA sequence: TGCGCCAGCAGCCAAACCCCTCAAGAGACCCAGTACTTC.